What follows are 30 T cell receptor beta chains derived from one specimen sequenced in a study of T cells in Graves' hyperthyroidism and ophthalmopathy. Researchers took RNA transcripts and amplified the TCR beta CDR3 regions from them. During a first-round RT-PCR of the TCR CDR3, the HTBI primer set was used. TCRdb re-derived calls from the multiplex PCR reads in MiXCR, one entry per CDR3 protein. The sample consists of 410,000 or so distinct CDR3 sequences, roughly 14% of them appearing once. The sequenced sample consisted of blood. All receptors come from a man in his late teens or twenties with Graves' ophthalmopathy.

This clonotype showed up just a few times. CDR3 bases: TGTGCCAGCAGCAAGATGGGCAATGAGCAGTTCTTC. It encodes CASSKMGNEQFF. The chain is built from TRBV3-1 and TRBJ2-1, with D hard to call. CDR1 is LGHDT and CDR2 is YNNKEL in the germline V gene (reference sequence). The CDR3 has 12 amino acids. Trimming stripped 5 bases from V and 6 bases from J, with 8 bases between.

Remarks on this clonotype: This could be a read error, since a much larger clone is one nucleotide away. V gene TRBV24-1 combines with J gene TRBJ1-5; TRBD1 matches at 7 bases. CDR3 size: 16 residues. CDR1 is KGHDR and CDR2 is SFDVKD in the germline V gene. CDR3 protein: CASSDSRQGSNQPQHF. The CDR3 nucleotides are TGTGCCTCCAGTGATTCCCGACAGGGAAGCAATCAGCCCCAGCATTTT.

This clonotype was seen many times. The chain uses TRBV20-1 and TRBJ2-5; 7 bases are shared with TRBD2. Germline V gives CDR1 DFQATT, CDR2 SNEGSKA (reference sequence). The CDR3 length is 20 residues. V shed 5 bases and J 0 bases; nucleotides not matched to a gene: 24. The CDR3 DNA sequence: TGCAGTGCTCACCGATGGCAATGGGGTTTGGGCGGGAGAAACCAAGAGACCCAGTACTTC. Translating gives CSAHRWQWGLGGRNQETQYF.

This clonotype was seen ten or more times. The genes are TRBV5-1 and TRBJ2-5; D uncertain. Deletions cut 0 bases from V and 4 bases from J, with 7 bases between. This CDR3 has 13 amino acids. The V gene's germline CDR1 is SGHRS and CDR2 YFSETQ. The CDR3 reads CASSLGVLETQYF. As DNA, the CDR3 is TGCGCCAGCAGCTTGGGCGTTCTAGAGACCCAGTACTTC.

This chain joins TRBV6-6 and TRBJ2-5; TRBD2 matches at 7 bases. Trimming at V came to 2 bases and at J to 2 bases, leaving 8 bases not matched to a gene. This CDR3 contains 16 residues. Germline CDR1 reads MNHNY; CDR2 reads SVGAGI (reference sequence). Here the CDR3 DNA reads TGTGCCAGCAGTTACGAAGTCTGGGGAGGGCAAGAGACCCAGTACTTC. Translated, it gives CASSYEVWGGQETQYF.

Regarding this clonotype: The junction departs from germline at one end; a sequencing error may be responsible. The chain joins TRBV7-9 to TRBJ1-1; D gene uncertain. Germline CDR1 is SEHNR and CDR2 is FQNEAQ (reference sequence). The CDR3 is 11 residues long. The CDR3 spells CVSSLGPEAFF. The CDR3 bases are TGTGTCAGCAGCTTAGGGCCAGAAGCTTTCTTT.

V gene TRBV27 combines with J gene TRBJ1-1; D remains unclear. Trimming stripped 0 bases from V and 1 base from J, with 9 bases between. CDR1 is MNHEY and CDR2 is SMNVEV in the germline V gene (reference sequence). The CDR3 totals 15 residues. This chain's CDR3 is CASSLSRHSNTEAFF. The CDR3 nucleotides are TGTGCCAGCAGTTTATCGCGGCACTCGAACACTGAAGCTTTCTTT.

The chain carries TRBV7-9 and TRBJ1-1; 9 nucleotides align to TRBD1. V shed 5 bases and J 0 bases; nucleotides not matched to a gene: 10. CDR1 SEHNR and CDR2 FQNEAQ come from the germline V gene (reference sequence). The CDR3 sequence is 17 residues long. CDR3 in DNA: TGTGCCAGCAGCGTCCTATCGGGACAGGGTTTGAACACTGAAGCTTTCTTT. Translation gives CASSVLSGQGLNTEAFF.

In DNA, the CDR3 is TGCGCCAGCAGCCAAGATCCGGGACTAGTCCCTAGCACAGATACGCAGTATTTT. It is translated as CASSQDPGLVPSTDTQYF. The chain uses TRBV4-1 and TRBJ2-3, with 8 bases matching TRBD2. V dropped 0 bases and J dropped 0; count of bases not matched to a gene: 8. This CDR3 is 18 amino acids long. From germline, CDR1 is MGHRA and CDR2 YSYEKL.

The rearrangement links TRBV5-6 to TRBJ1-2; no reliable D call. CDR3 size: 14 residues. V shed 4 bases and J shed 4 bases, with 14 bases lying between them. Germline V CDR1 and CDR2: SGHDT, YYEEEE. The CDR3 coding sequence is TGTGCCAGCAGCCCCTCGGGCTGGCGCTATGGCTACACCTTC. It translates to CASSPSGWRYGYTF.

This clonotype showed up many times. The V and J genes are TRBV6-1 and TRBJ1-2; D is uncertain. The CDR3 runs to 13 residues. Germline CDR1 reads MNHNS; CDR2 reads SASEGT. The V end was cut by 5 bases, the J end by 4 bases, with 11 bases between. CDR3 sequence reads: CASSYVGSYGYTF. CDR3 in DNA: TGTGCCAGCAGTTACGTGGGCAGCTATGGCTACACCTTC.

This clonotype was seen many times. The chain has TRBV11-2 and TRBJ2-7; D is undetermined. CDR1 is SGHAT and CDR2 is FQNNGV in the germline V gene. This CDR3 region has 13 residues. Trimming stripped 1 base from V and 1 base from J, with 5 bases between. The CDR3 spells CASSLGPSYEQYF. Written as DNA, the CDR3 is TGTGCCAGCAGCTTAGGACCATCCTACGAGCAGTACTTC.

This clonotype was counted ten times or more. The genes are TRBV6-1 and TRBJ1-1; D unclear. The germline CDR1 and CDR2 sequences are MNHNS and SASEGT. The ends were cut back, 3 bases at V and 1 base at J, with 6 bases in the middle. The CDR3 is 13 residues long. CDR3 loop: CASSDLWNTEAFF. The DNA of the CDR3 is TGTGCCAGCAGTGACCTCTGGAACACTGAAGCTTTCTTT.

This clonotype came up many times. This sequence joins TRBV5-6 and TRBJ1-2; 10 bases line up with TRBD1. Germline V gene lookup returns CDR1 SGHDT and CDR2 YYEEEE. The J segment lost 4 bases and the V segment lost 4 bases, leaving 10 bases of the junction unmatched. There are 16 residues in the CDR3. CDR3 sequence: CASSRRETGGSYGYTF. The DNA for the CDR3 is TGTGCCAGCAGCCGCAGAGAGACAGGGGGCAGCTATGGCTACACCTTC.

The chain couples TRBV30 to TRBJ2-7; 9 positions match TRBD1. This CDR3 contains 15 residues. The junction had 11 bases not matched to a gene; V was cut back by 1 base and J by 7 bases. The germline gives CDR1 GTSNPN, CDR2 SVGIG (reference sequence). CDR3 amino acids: CAWSAAGTGFGEQYF. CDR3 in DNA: TGTGCCTGGAGTGCCGCCGGGACAGGGTTTGGAGAGCAGTACTTC.

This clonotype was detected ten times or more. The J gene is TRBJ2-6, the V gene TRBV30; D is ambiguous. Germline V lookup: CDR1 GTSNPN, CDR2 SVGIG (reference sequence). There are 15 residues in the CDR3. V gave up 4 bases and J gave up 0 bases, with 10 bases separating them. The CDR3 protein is CAWNRPASGANVLTF. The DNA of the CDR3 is TGTGCCTGGAACCGGCCAGCCTCTGGGGCCAACGTCCTGACTTTC.

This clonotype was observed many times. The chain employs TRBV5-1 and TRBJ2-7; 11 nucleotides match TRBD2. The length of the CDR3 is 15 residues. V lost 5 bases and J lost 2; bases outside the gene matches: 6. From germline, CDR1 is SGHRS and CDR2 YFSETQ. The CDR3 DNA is TGCGCCAGCAGGAAGGGACTAGCGGATACCTACGAGCAGTACTTC. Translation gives CASRKGLADTYEQYF.

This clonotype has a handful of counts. The CDR3 nucleotides are TGTGCCACCAGCAGAGGGAAGAGCTACGAGCAGTACTTC. Translated: CATSRGKSYEQYF. The chain recombines TRBV15 with TRBJ2-7, with D uncertain. Looked up from germline, CDR1 is LNHNV and CDR2 is YYDKDF (reference sequence). Between the trimmed V and J ends, which lost 1 base and 3 bases, there was a span of 7 bases. The CDR3 loop spans 13 amino acids.

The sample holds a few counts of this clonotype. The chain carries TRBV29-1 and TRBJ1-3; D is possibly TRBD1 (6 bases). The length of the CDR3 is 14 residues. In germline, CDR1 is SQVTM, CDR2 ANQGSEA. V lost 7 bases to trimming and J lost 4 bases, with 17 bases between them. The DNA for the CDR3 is TGCAGCGCCAGGACAGATTTTGAGGGAAACACCATATATTTT. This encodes CSARTDFEGNTIYF.

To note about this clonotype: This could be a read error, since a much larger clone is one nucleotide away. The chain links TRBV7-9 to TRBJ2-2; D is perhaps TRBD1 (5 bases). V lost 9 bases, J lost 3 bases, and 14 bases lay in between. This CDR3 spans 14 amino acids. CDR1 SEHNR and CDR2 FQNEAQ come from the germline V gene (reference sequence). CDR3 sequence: CASIRQIDTGELFF. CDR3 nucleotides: TGTGCCAGTATCAGACAGATTGACACCGGGGAGCTGTTTTTT.

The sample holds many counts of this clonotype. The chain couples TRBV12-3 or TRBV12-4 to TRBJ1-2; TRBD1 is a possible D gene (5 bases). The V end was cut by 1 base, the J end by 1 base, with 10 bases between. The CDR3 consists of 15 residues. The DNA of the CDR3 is TGTGCCAGCAGTTTAGAAACAGGACATAACTATGGCTACACCTTC. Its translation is CASSLETGHNYGYTF.

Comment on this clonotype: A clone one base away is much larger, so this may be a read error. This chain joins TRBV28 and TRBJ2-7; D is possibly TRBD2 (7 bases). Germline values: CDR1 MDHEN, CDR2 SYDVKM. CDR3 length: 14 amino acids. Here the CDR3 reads CASSLWGGSHEQYF. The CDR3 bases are TGTGCCAGCAGTTTGTGGGGGGGCTCCCACGAGCAGTACTTC.

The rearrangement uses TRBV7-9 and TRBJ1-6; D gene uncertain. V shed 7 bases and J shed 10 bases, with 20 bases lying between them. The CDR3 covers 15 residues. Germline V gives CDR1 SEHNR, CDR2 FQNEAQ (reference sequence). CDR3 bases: TGTGCCAGCACCCCTTTACGGGCCACCAACTCACCCCTCCACTTT. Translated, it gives CASTPLRATNSPLHF.

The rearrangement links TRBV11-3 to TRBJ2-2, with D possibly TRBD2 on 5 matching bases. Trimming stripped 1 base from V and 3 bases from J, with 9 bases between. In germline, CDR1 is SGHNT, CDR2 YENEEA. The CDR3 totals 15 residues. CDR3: CASSLGGSYTGELFF. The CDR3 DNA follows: TGTGCCAGCAGCTTAGGTGGGAGTTACACCGGGGAGCTGTTTTTT.

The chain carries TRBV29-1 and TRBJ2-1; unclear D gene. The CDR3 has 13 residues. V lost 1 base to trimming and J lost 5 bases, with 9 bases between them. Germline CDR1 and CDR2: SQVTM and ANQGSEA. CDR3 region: CSVEGRHHNEQFF. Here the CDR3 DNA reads TGCAGCGTTGAAGGCCGACATCACAATGAGCAGTTCTTC.

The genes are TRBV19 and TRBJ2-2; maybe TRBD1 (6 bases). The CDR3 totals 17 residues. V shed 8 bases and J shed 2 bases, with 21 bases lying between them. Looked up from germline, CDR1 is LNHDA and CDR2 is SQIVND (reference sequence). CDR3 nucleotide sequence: TGTGCCAGTGGTAGACTTCGGCAGGGGAGCAACACCGGGGAGCTGTTTTTT. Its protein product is CASGRLRQGSNTGELFF.

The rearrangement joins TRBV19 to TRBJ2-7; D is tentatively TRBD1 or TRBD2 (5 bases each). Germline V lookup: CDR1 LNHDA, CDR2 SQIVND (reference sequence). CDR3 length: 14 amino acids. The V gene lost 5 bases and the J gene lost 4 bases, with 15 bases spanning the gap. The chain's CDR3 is CASSPGTELYEQYF. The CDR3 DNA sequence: TGTGCCAGTAGTCCCGGGACGGAGCTTTACGAGCAGTACTTC.

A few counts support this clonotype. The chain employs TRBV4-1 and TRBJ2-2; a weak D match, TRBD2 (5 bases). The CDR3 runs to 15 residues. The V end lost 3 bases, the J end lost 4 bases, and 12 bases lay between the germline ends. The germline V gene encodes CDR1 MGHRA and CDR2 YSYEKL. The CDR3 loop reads CASSHPYEGTGELFF. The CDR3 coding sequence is TGCGCCAGCAGCCACCCCTACGAGGGCACCGGGGAGCTGTTTTTT.

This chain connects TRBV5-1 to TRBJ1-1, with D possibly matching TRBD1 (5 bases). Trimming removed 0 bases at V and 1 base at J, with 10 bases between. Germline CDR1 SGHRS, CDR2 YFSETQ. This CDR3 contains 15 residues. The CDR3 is CASSLETATNTEAFF. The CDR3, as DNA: TGCGCCAGCAGCTTGGAGACAGCAACGAACACTGAAGCTTTCTTT.

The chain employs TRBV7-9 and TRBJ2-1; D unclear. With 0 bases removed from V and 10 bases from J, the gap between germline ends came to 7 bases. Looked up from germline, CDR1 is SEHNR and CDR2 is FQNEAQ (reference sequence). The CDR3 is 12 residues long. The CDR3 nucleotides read TGTGCCAGCAGCTTAGCTCAAACCGAGCAGTTCTTC. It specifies CASSLAQTEQFF.